This TCR beta chain was sequenced in a study of cytomegalovirus exposure and HLA in healthy donors. Study details: Drawn from HLA-typed donors, around 85 million unique TCRs were held in an early data release.

V was pared by 9 bases and J by 3 bases, with 21 bases between. The CDR3 extends over 15 amino acids. Germline loops: CDR1 MDHEN, CDR2 SYDVKM. Note on this clone: As yet, its antigen is unknown.

Primers: 60 Vbeta forward and 13 Jbeta reverse. Only in-frame clones appear in the TCRdb table, and some are missing; sequencing was by immunoSEQ multiplex PCR. The sample consists of fewer than 300,000 clones, over 70% of them appearing once. Study-wide results and limits: Researchers counted 164 TCR beta chains as cytomegalovirus-associated.

This rearrangement joins TRBV28 to TRBJ2-7; D might be TRBD2 (7 bases). The source of this sequence is a girl aged 2-10 years in good health and CMV-seronegative. Sequences were obtained from PBMCs. The CDR3 loop reads CASNKDSGGRYEQYF. In DNA, the CDR3 is TGTGCCAGTAATAAGGACTCGGGGGGCCGCTACGAGCAGTACTTC.